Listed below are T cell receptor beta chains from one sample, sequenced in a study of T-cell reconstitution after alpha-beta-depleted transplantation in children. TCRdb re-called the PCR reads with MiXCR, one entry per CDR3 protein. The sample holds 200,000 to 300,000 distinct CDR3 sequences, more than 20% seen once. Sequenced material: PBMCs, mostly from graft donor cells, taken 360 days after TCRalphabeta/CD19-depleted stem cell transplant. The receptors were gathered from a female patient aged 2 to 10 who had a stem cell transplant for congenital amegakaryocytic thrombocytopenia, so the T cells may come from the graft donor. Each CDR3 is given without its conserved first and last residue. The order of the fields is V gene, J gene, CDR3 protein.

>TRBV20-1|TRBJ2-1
SAPLSGGAPNEQF
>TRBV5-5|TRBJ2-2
ASSWTGSGELF
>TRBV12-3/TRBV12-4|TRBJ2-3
ASGSFTDTQY
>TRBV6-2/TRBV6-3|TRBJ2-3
ASKTTHLGLSLADTQY
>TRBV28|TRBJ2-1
ASSFIDRDLNNEQF
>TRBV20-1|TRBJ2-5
SARDGERLQETQY
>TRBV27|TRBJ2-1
ASSSSGPSYNEQF
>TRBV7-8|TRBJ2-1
ASRQPGLYFEQF
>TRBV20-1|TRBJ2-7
SARKPRGSEQY
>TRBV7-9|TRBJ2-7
ASSSGLAGDEQY
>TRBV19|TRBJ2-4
ASSKTGTGDFKNIQY
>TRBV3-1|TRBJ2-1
ASRAFSPGRDEQF
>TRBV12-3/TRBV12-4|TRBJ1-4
ASSLRDREKLF
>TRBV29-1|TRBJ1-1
SVEVRWDTEAF
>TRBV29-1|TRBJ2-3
SVDFGGDTQY
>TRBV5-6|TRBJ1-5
ASSSDRGNQPQH
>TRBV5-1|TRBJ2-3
ASSLEGGDDTQY
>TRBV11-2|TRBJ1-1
ASYLLRGNTEAF
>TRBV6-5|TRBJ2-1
ASSYPRDSNEQF
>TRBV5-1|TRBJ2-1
ASSIEAYGLAVDNEQF
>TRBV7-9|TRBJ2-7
ASSLWGRQGSYEQY
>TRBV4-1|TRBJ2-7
ASSQVKGIYEQY
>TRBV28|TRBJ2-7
ASSLPQGGEQY
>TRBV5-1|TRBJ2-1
ASSLVLAGVHEQF
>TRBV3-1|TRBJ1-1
ASSRTGLDRTEAF
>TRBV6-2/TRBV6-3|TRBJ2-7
ASGIGVSYEQY
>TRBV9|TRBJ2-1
ASSVYIAGYNEQF
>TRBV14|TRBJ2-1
ASSHLTGSGYNEQF
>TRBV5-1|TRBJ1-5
ASSPGSPQH
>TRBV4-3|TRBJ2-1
ASSHFPGLAGGRNEQF
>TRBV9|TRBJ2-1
ASSVVFNEQF
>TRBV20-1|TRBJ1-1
SARSQNTEAF
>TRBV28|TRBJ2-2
ASSLRHWYFTGELF
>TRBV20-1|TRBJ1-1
SATRDSPTEAF
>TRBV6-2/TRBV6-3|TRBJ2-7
ASSYRGIAGVSYEQY
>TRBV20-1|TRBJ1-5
SATTVSNQPQH
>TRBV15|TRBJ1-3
ATSRDLPGAGNTIY
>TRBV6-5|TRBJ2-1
ASSYTYEGIETNDQF
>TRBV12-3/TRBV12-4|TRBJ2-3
ASSFISGGPRPPRDTQY
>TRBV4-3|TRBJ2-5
ASSQGNLAAQETQY
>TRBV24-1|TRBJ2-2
ATSDFSVRGTGELF
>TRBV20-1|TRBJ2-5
SARDVAGAQETQY
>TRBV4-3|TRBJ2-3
ASSQDKTSGSQY
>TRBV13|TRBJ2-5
ASSETRRVTQY
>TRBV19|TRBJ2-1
ASSRNRDRGQSSYNEQF